This section outlines one T cell receptor (beta chain) sequence together with its context. Its antigen is as yet unknown. Random hexamers served to reverse transcribe roughly 0.5 to 1 ug RNA. The amplification used immunoSEQ multiplex PCR on TCR beta CDR3; it spanned 54 Vbeta and 13 Jbeta. MiXCR was run by TCRdb on the immunoSEQ multiplex PCR reads, yielding one entry per CDR3 protein. The sample has about 440,000 distinct CDR3 sequences, around 85% seen once. The sample is drawn from a study of CD8 T cells in Susac syndrome. Study conclusions and caveats: That the number of individuals in its TCR sequencing and HLA analysis was relatively small was acknowledged by the study.

The CDR3 extends over 12 amino acids. Trimming cost V 5 bases and J 5 bases, with 9 bases left between them. Germline loops: CDR1 MDHEN, CDR2 SYDVKM. The multiple sclerosis controls comprised treatment-naive patients whose relapsing-remitting disease was stable or active. The CD8+ and CD4+ T cells were negatively isolated, with the TEMRA cells enriched by FACS. The TCR comes from a human donor with multiple sclerosis. The specimen sequenced was CD8+ T cells from PBMCs. The J gene is TRBJ1-1, the V gene TRBV28; D is unclear. The CDR3 nucleotides are TGTGCCAGCAGTGCCCCCTGGACTGAAGCTTTCTTT. The encoded protein is CASSAPWTEAFF.